This entry is about one T cell receptor beta chain. Its antigen is unknown. No base quality information exists; no much larger clone differs at one position. The sample originates from a study of control samples from healthy donors and cancer patients (TCRdb year 2020). The germline V gene (reference sequence) supplies CDR1 LNHDA and CDR2 SQIVND. Reading from cysteine to phenylalanine, the CDR3 counts 15 amino acids. Just the 45-base CDR3 DNA is kept, in frame starting at base 1. Trimming takes 4 bases off V and 1 base off J; junction bases not matched to a gene: 3. Libraries were prepared through the immunoSEQ multiplex PCR assay. TCRdb's version of the immuneACCESS table is confined to in-frame rearrangements and falls short of the full clone set. An unresolved V gene accounts for under half of the shortfall where checked; the remainder is of unknown origin. This sample gives more than 100,000 clones in total; about 89% of them show up just once. The top ten hold approximately 8% of the sample.

The sequence links TRBV19 to TRBJ2-7; 11 central bases correspond to TRBD1. This TCR derives from a woman under 30 in good health. Input material: blood. The CDR3 protein is CASSSGQGASYEQYF. The nucleotide sequence reads TGTGCCAGTAGTAGCGGACAGGGGGCTTCCTACGAGCAGTACTTC.